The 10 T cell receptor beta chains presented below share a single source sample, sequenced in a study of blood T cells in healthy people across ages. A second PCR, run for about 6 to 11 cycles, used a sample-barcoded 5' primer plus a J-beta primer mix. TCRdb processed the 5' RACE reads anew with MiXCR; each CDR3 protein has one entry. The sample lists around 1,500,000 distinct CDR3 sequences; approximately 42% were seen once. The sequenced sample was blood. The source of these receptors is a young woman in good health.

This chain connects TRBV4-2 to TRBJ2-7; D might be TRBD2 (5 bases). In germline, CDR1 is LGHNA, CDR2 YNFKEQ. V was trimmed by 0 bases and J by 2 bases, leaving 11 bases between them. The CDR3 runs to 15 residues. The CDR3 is CASSQESPGTYEQYF. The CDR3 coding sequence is TGTGCCAGCAGCCAAGAGTCCCCGGGGACCTACGAGCAGTACTTC.

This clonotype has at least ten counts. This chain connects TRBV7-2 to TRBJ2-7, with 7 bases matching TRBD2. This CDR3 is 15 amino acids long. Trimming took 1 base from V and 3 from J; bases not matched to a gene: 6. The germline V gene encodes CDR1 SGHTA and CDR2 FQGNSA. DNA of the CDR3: TGTGCCAGCAGCTTAGAGACAGCGGGAAGCTACGAGCAGTACTTC. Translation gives CASSLETAGSYEQYF.

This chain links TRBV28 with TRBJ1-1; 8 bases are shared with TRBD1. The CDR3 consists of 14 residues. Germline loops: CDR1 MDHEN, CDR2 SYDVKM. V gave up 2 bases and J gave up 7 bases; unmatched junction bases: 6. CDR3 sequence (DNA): TGTGCCAGCAGTTTAGTCGCAGGGGGCTTTGAAGCTTTCTTT. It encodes CASSLVAGGFEAFF.

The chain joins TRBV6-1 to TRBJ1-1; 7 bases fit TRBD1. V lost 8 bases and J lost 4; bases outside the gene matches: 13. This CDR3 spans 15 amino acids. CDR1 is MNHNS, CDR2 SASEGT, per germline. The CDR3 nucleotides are TGTGCCAGCCCTGGACCCTGGACAGGAGCCACTGAAGCTTTCTTT. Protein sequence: CASPGPWTGATEAFF.

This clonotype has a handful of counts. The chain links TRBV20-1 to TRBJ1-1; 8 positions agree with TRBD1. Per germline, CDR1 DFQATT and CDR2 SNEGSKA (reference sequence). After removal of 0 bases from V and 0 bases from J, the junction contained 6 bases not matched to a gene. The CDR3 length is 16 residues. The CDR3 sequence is CSARDGQGPVNTEAFF. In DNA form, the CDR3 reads TGCAGTGCTAGAGATGGACAGGGTCCCGTGAACACTGAAGCTTTCTTT.

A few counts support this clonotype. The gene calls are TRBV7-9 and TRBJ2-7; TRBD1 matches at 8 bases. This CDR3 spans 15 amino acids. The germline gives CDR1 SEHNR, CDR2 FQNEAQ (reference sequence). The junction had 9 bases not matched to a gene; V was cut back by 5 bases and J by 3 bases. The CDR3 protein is CASSTEDRVDYEQYF. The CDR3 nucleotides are TGTGCCAGCAGCACCGAGGACAGGGTCGACTACGAGCAGTACTTC.

CDR3 sequence: CASSLATGQSYGYTF. The CDR3 DNA follows: TGTGCCAGCAGCTTAGCGACAGGGCAGAGCTATGGCTACACCTTC. V and J are TRBV7-9 and TRBJ1-2; the match to TRBD1 covers 7 bases. V lost 0 bases, J lost 4 bases, and 5 bases stayed unmatched. The germline V gene has CDR1 SEHNR and CDR2 FQNEAQ (reference sequence). The CDR3 sequence is 15 residues long.

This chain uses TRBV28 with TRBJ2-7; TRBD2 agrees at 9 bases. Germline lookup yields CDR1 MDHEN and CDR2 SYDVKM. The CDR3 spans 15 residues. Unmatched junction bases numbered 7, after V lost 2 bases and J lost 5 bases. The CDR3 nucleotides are TGTGCCAGCAGTTTAGAGGCTAGCGGGGCACACGAGCAGTACTTC. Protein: CASSLEASGAHEQYF. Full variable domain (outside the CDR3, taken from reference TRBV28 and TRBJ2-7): DVKVTQSSRYLVKRTGEKVFLECVQDMDHENMFWYRQDPGLGLRLIYFSYDVKMKEKGDIPEGYSVSREKKERFSLILESASTNQTSMYLCASSLEASGAHEQYFGPGTRLTVT.

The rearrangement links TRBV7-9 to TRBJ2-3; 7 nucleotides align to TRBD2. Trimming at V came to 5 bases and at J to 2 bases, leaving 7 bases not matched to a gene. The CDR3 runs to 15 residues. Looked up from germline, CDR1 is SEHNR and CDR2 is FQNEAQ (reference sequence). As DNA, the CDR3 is TGTGCCAGCAGCCCTCCGGGACTAACCACAGATACGCAGTATTTT. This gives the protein CASSPPGLTTDTQYF.

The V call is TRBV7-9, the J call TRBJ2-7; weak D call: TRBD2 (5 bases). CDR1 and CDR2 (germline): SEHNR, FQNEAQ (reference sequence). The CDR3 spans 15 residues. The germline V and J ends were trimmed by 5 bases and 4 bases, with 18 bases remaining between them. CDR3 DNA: TGTGCCAGCAGCCCCTCCGGGATCGGGATGTACGAGCAGTACTTC. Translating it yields CASSPSGIGMYEQYF. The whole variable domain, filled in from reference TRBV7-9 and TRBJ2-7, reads DTGVSQNPRHKITKRGQNVTFRCDPISEHNRLYWYRQTLGQGPEFLTYFQNEAQLEKSRLLSDRFSAERPKGSFSTLEIQRTEQGDSAMYLCASSPSGIGMYEQYFGPGTRLTVT.